The sequence of this T cell receptor beta chain was determined in a study of neoadjuvant anti-PD-1 for oral cavity cancer. The time point denotes: after neoadjuvant nivolumab, at surgical resection. The germline gives CDR1 SGHAT, CDR2 FQNNGV. Trimming removed 7 bases from V and 0 bases from J, with 6 bases in between. The CDR3 contains 12 residues. Produced via immunoSEQ multiplex PCR; TCRdb's table is partial and in-frame only. The sample carries 13,000 to 15,000 clones, 60% to 80% recorded once. This receptor was taken from a person aged 35-79 years with oral cavity squamous cell carcinoma. This rearrangement joins TRBV11-2 to TRBJ1-2; D remains ambiguous. This sample comprised PBMCs, obtained after nivolumab (anti-PD-1) treatment. CDR3 in amino acids: CASKATNYGYTF. Written as DNA, the CDR3 is TGTGCCAGCAAGGCGACTAACTATGGCTACACCTTC. The complete variable domain, with remaining parts taken from reference TRBV11-2 and TRBJ1-2, reads EAGVAQSPRYKIIEKRQSVAFWCNPISGHATLYWYQQILGQGPKLLIQFQNNGVVDDSQLPKDRFSAERLKGVDSTLKIQPAKLEDSAVYLCASKATNYGYTFGSGTRLTVV.